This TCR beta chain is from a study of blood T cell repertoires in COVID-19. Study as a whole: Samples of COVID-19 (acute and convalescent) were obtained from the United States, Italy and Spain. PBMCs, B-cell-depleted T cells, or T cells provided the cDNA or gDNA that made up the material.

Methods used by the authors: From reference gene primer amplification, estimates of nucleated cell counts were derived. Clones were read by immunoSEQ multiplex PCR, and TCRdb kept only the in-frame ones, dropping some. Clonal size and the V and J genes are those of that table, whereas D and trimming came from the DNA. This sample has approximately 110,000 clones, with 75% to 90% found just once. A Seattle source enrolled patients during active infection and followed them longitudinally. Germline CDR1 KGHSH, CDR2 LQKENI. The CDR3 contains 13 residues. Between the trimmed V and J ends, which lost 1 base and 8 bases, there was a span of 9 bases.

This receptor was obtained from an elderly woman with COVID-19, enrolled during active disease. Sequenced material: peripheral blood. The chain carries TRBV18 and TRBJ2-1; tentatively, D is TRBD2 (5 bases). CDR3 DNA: TGTGCCAGCTCACCACGAGGGATCGATGAGCAGTTCTTC. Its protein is CASSPRGIDEQFF.